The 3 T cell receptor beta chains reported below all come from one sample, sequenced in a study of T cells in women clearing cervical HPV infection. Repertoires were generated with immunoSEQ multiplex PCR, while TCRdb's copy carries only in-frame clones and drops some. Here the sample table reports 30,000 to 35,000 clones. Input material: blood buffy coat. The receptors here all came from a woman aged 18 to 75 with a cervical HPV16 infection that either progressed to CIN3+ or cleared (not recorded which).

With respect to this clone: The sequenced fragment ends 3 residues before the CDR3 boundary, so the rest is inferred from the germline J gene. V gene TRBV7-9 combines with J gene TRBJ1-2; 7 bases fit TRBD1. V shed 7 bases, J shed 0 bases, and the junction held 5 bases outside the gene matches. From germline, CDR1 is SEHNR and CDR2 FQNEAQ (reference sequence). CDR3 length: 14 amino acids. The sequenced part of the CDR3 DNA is TGTGCCAGCAACATCGGGACAGCTAACTATGGC. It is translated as CASNIGTANYG. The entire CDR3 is CASNIGTANYGYTF.

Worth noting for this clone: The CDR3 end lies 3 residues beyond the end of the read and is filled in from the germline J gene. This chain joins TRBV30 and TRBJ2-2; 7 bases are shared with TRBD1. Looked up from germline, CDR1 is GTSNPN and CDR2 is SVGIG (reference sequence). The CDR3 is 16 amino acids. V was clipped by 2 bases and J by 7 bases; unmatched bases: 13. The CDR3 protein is CAWSFLGQGVFGELFF. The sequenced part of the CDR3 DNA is TGTGCCTGGAGTTTCCTAGGGCAGGGGGTATTCGGGGAG.

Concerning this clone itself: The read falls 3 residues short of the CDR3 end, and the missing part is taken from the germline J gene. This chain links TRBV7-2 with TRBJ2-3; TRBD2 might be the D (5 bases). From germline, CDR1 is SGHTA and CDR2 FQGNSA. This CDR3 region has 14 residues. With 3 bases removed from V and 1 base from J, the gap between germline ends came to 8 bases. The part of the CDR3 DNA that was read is TGTGCCAGCAGCTTCCTAGCCGGCACAGATACG. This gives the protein CASSFLAGTDT. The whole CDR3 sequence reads CASSFLAGTDTQYF.